Below are 31 T cell receptor beta chains sequenced from a single sample in a study of blood T cell repertoires in COVID-19. Assay: immunoSEQ multiplex PCR; the TCRdb copy retains only in-frame clones and omits some. The sample holds 350,000 to 450,000 clones, approximately 90% seen once. Source material: PBMCs or T cells enriched from blood (not recorded which). All receptors come from a woman between 40 and 50 years old who had been exposed to COVID-19.

The chain is built from TRBV6-1 and TRBJ1-1; perhaps TRBD1 as D (5 bases). The CDR3 extends over 10 amino acids. CDR1 MNHNS and CDR2 SASEGT come from the germline V gene. V gave up 2 bases and J gave up 13 bases, with 8 bases separating them. CDR3 amino acids: CASSEYGGFF. DNA for the CDR3: TGTGCCAGCAGTGAATACGGGGGTTTCTTT.

The V call is TRBV19, the J call TRBJ2-7; 8 nucleotides align to TRBD1. The germline V gene has CDR1 LNHDA and CDR2 SQIVND (reference sequence). The CDR3 is made up of 13 amino acids. V was clipped by 7 bases and J by 2 bases; unmatched bases: 4. The CDR3 here is CASMGQATYEQYF. In nucleotides, the CDR3 is TGTGCCAGTATGGGACAGGCCACCTACGAGCAGTACTTC.

The chain carries TRBV30 and TRBJ2-7; D call uncertain. This CDR3 comprises 13 residues. V lost 2 bases, J lost 5 bases, and 13 bases lay in between. Germline CDR1 reads GTSNPN; CDR2 reads SVGIG (reference sequence). The chain's CDR3 is CAWSLDLGNEQYF. As DNA, the CDR3 is TGTGCCTGGAGTTTAGATCTCGGTAACGAGCAGTACTTC.

The gene calls are TRBV7-2 and TRBJ2-4, with 9 bases aligning to TRBD1. The CDR3 is 16 amino acids. Germline CDR1 is SGHTA and CDR2 is FQGNSA. V dropped 5 bases and J dropped 10; count of bases not matched to a gene: 15. The CDR3 DNA reads as TGTGCCAGCAGCACTCCGGGACAGGGTTTAAAAAGGATTCAGTACTTC. Protein product: CASSTPGQGLKRIQYF. Filled out from reference TRBV7-2 and TRBJ2-4, the complete variable domain reads GAGVSQSPSNKVTEKGKDVELRCDPISGHTALYWYRQSLGQGLEFLIYFQGNSAPDKSGLPSDRFSAERTGGSVSTLTIQRTQQEDSAVYLCASSTPGQGLKRIQYFGAGTRLSVL.

This rearrangement joins TRBV19 to TRBJ2-7; TRBD2 matches 16 bases. The V segment lost 8 bases and the J segment 6 bases; nucleotides outside the gene matches: 7. The germline CDR1 and CDR2 sequences are LNHDA and SQIVND (reference sequence). This CDR3 is built from 15 residues. The CDR3 region is CASSGLAGGPVEQYF. DNA of the CDR3: TGTGCCAGTTCGGGACTAGCGGGGGGGCCGGTCGAGCAGTACTTC. Drawing the rest from reference TRBV19 and TRBJ2-7, the complete variable domain is DGGITQSPKYLFRKEGQNVTLSCEQNLNHDAMYWYRQDPGQGLRLIYYSQIVNDFQKGDIAEGYSVSREKKESFPLTVTSAQKNPTAFYLCASSGLAGGPVEQYFGPGTRLTVT.

The rearrangement joins TRBV3-1 (or the pseudogene TRBV3-2) to TRBJ2-7; D is uncertain. CDR3 length: 14 residues. Deletions cut 1 base from V and 2 bases from J, with 9 bases between. The germline gives CDR1 LGHDT, CDR2 YNNKEL (reference sequence). The CDR3 region has the DNA TGTGCCAGCAGCCAAGGGCCGCGGACCTACGAGCAGTACTTC. Amino acids: CASSQGPRTYEQYF.

The chain uses TRBV6-2 or TRBV6-3 and TRBJ1-2, with 8 nucleotides matching TRBD1. Trimming removed 5 bases from V and 8 bases from J; junction bases left unmatched: 13. The CDR3 extends over 15 amino acids. From germline, CDR1 is MNHEY and CDR2 SVGEGT. The CDR3 region has the DNA TGTGCCAGCAGTCGTGGACAGGGAGGTACTCAAGGCTACACCTTC. This codes for CASSRGQGGTQGYTF.

The chain joins TRBV5-1 to TRBJ2-7; D not certain. Trimming pared 0 bases from V and 3 bases from J, leaving 13 bases between. The V gene's germline CDR1 is SGHRS and CDR2 YFSETQ. CDR3 length equals 15 residues. CDR3 residues: CASSLGSGKLYEQYF. CDR3 nucleotide sequence: TGCGCCAGCAGCTTGGGTTCAGGAAAACTCTACGAGCAGTACTTC.

The chain has TRBV24-1 and TRBJ1-1; 8 bases are a match to TRBD1. J lost 5 bases, V lost 3 bases, and 7 bases had no gene match. Germline CDR1 is KGHDR and CDR2 is SFDVKD. The CDR3 spans 15 residues. CDR3 DNA sequence: TGTGCCACCAGTGATCCCAGGGGGCCGGGGACTGAAGCTTTCTTT. Its protein is CATSDPRGPGTEAFF.

V gene TRBV10-3 combines with J gene TRBJ2-1; 7 positions agree with TRBD2. The J segment lost 8 bases and the V segment lost 2 bases, leaving 6 bases of the junction unmatched. CDR1 and CDR2 from the germline V gene are ENHRY and SYGVKD. The CDR3 contains 14 residues. For the CDR3, the DNA is TGTGCCATCAGTGAGCGACCGCGGGAGTATGAGCAGTTCTTC. As protein: CAISERPREYEQFF.

This chain connects TRBV7-9 to TRBJ1-1, with D uncertain. The length of the CDR3 is 14 residues. With 3 bases removed from V and 6 bases from J, the gap between germline ends came to 14 bases. The germline CDR1 and CDR2 sequences are SEHNR and FQNEAQ (reference sequence). CDR3 bases: TGTGCCAGCAGCTTGGGCCCAGGCCTGGCTGAAGCTTTCTTT. It is translated as CASSLGPGLAEAFF.

The rearrangement links TRBV7-9 to TRBJ2-1, with TRBD2 matching over 13 bases. The V segment lost 3 bases and the J segment 4 bases; nucleotides outside the gene matches: 3. The CDR3 covers 16 residues. Per germline, CDR1 SEHNR and CDR2 FQNEAQ (reference sequence). The CDR3 is CASSLTSGGYYNEQFF. The DNA for the CDR3 is TGTGCCAGCAGCTTGACTAGCGGGGGGTATTACAATGAGCAGTTCTTC.

This chain links TRBV7-2 with TRBJ1-2; perhaps TRBD1 as D (5 bases). The CDR3 loop spans 14 amino acids. Germline V gene data show CDR1 as SGHTA and CDR2 as FQGNSA. V dropped 5 bases and J dropped 3 bases, with 13 bases sitting between them. As DNA, the CDR3 is TGTGCCAGCAGCCCCCGGGGAGGGGACTATGGCTACACCTTC. Translated: CASSPRGGDYGYTF.

This chain joins TRBV29-1 and TRBJ2-3; a weak D match, TRBD1 (5 bases). CDR1 and CDR2 (germline): SQVTM, ANQGSEA. The ends were cut back, 8 bases at V and 0 bases at J, with 9 bases in the middle. This CDR3 has 12 amino acids. CDR3 bases: TGCAGCACAGGTTCCAGCACAGATACGCAGTATTTT. This sequence encodes CSTGSSTDTQYF.

This chain joins TRBV19 and TRBJ1-5; D unclear. Trimming took off 5 bases at V and 2 bases at J, with 16 bases between the two ends. The V gene's germline CDR1 is LNHDA and CDR2 SQIVND (reference sequence). This CDR3 comprises 16 residues. CDR3 bases: TGTGCCAGTAGTTCCGGAACAGCAAATCGCAATCAGCCCCAGCATTTT. Amino acids: CASSSGTANRNQPQHF.

The chain is built from TRBV18 and TRBJ1-1; 10 bases line up with TRBD1. There are 15 residues in the CDR3. The germline gives CDR1 KGHSH, CDR2 LQKENI. With V trimmed by 5 bases and J by 1 base, 4 bases remained unmatched. The CDR3 DNA sequence: TGTGCCAGCTCAGAGAGACAGGGGGCGAACACTGAAGCTTTCTTT. Its protein product is CASSERQGANTEAFF.

The gene calls are TRBV3-1 (or the pseudogene TRBV3-2) and TRBJ1-3, with a weak D call TRBD1 (6 bases). The V gene lost 2 bases and the J gene lost 4 bases, with 12 bases spanning the gap. Germline loops: CDR1 LGHDT, CDR2 YNNKEL (reference sequence). This CDR3 has 15 residues. CDR3 loop: CASSQQTGYGNTIYF. For the CDR3, the DNA is TGTGCCAGCAGCCAACAAACAGGGTACGGAAACACCATATATTTT.

The gene calls are TRBV7-9 and TRBJ1-3, with TRBD1 as a possible D gene (5 bases). The CDR3 consists of 15 residues. V was trimmed by 2 bases and J by 4 bases, leaving 12 bases between them. Germline V gene lookup returns CDR1 SEHNR and CDR2 FQNEAQ (reference sequence). CDR3 in amino acids: CASSLMAGRGNTIYF. The CDR3 nucleotides are TGTGCCAGCAGCTTAATGGCAGGGAGGGGAAACACCATATATTTT.

V is TRBV6-2 or TRBV6-3 and J is TRBJ2-3, with unresolved D. V lost 3 bases and J 6 bases, leaving 13 bases between the germline ends. This CDR3 contains 14 residues. From germline, CDR1 is MNHEY and CDR2 SVGEGT. The CDR3 nucleotides read TGTGCCAGCAGTTATAATCTCCCGGTGGATACGCAGTATTTT. It is translated as CASSYNLPVDTQYF.

This clone was observed once. The chain combines TRBV19 with TRBJ2-1, with TRBD1 matching 7 bases. Germline CDR1 and CDR2: LNHDA and SQIVND (reference sequence). Trimming at V came to 9 bases and at J to 0 bases, leaving 8 bases not matched to a gene. The CDR3 is 15 amino acids. The CDR3 here is CASSGQLLSYNEQFF. Here the CDR3 DNA reads TGTGCCAGCTCGGGACAGTTACTCTCCTACAATGAGCAGTTCTTC. The full variable domain, with the rest looked up from reference TRBV19 and TRBJ2-1, is DGGITQSPKYLFRKEGQNVTLSCEQNLNHDAMYWYRQDPGQGLRLIYYSQIVNDFQKGDIAEGYSVSREKKESFPLTVTSAQKNPTAFYLCASSGQLLSYNEQFFGPGTRLTVL.

The chain has TRBV21-1 and TRBJ1-1. TRBV21-1 is noted as a pseudogene. CDR3 size: 20 residues. The CDR3 loop reads CASSKKDRGGKGWVNTEAFF. The CDR3 nucleotides are TGTGCCAGCAGCAAAAAGGACCGCGGGGGCAAGGGCTGGGTGAACACTGAAGCTTTCTTT.

This sequence joins TRBV20-1 and TRBJ2-1; D is perhaps TRBD2 (6 bases). CDR1 is DFQATT, CDR2 SNEGSKA, per germline (reference sequence). V dropped 3 bases and J dropped 8 bases, with 8 bases sitting between them. The CDR3 is 11 residues long. The CDR3 DNA follows: TGCAGTGCTAGCGGGGGACATGAGCAGTTCTTC. Its translation is CSASGGHEQFF.

This clone showed up just a few times. V is TRBV5-1 and J is TRBJ1-2, with D perhaps matching TRBD1 (6 bases). Per germline, CDR1 SGHRS and CDR2 YFSETQ. The CDR3 has 16 residues. The germline V and J ends were trimmed by 3 bases and 0 bases, with 15 bases remaining between them. CDR3 amino acids: CASSSPPDSPNYGYTF. In DNA, the CDR3 is TGCGCCAGCAGCTCACCACCGGACAGCCCTAACTATGGCTACACCTTC.

As DNA, the CDR3 is TGTGCCAGCAGCTTAGCTCCCGGGTTTCCCTACAATGAGCAGTTCTTC. Its translation: CASSLAPGFPYNEQFF. The genes are TRBV11-1 and TRBJ2-1; D is ambiguous. The CDR3 is 16 amino acids. Germline CDR1 SGHAT, CDR2 FQDESV (reference sequence). Trimming removed 0 bases from V and 2 bases from J, with 11 bases in between.

The CDR3 reads CASRGQGNYGYTF. Here the CDR3 DNA reads TGCGCCAGCCGGGGACAGGGTAACTATGGCTACACCTTC. The chain is built from TRBV10-2 and TRBJ1-2; 9 bases align to TRBD1. V dropped 8 bases and J dropped 1; count of bases not matched to a gene: 2. CDR1 is WSHSY and CDR2 is SAAADI in the germline V gene. The CDR3 has 13 amino acids.

The chain uses TRBV7-9 and TRBJ2-1; D is uncertain. Trimming left V 6 bases short and J 9 bases short, with 12 bases between. The germline V gene has CDR1 SEHNR and CDR2 FQNEAQ (reference sequence). The CDR3 runs 12 residues. Here the CDR3 reads CASSLGLVEQFF. CDR3 nucleotides: TGTGCCAGCAGTTTGGGTCTAGTTGAGCAGTTCTTC.

The J gene is TRBJ1-6, the V gene TRBV10-3, with TRBD1 matching 8 bases. This CDR3 spans 14 amino acids. Losses at the gene ends were 6 bases for V and 9 bases for J; bases not matched to a gene: 7. CDR1 is ENHRY, CDR2 SYGVKD, per germline. CDR3: CAISATGVISPLHF. CDR3 DNA: TGTGCCATCAGCGCGACAGGGGTGATTTCACCCCTCCACTTT.

This chain uses TRBV5-1 with TRBJ2-7; D ambiguous. V was clipped by 1 base and J by 5 bases, with 13 bases between them. The CDR3 is 14 amino acids. In germline, CDR1 is SGHRS, CDR2 YFSETQ. The CDR3 is CASSLSRNFHEQYF. The CDR3 region has the DNA TGCGCCAGCAGCTTGTCTAGAAATTTCCACGAGCAGTACTTC.

The genes are TRBV30 and TRBJ1-2; possibly TRBD1 for D (6 bases). The CDR3 is 15 residues long. Germline V gene lookup returns CDR1 GTSNPN and CDR2 SVGIG (reference sequence). Trimming pared 2 bases from V and 0 bases from J, leaving 13 bases between. The CDR3 DNA is TGTGCCTGGAGTTGGACAGTGAATTCTAACTATGGCTACACCTTC. Translating gives CAWSWTVNSNYGYTF.

This clone came up a few times. The chain is built from TRBV2 and TRBJ2-1; possibly TRBD2 for D (6 bases). V dropped 9 bases and J dropped 3 bases, with 9 bases sitting between them. The CDR3 extends over 12 amino acids. The germline gives CDR1 SNHLY, CDR2 FYNNEI. For the CDR3, the DNA is TGTGCCAGTCTGGACTACTACAATGAGCAGTTCTTC. This gives the protein CASLDYYNEQFF.

This clone appeared once. The J gene is TRBJ2-1, the V gene TRBV11-2, with D possibly being TRBD2 (5 bases). Per the germline V gene, CDR1 is SGHAT and CDR2 is FQNNGV. V dropped 5 bases and J dropped 3 bases, with 17 bases sitting between them. The CDR3 length is 16 residues. The chain's CDR3 is CASSKEDLAYYNEQFF. The CDR3 region has the DNA TGTGCCAGCAGCAAGGAGGACCTAGCCTACTACAATGAGCAGTTCTTC.